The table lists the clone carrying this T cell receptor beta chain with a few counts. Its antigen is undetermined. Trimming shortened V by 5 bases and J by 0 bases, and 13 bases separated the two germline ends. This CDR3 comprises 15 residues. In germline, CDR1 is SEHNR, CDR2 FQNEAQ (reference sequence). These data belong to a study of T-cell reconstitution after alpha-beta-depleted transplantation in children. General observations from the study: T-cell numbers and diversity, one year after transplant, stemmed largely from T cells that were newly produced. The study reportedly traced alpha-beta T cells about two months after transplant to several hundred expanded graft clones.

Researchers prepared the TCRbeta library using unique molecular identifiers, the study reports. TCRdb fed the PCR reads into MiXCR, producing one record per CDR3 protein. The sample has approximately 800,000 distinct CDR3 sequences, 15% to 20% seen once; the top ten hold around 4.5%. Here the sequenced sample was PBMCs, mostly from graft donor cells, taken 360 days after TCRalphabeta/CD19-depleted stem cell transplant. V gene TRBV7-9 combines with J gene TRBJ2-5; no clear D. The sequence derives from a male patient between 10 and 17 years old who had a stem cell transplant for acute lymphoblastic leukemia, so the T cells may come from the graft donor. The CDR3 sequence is CASSPRVRDQETQYF. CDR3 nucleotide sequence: TGTGCCAGCAGCCCCCGAGTAAGGGACCAAGAGACCCAGTACTTC.